This T cell receptor (beta chain) originates from a study of blood T cell repertoires in COVID-19. Across the study: Acute and convalescent COVID-19 samples came from the United States, Italy and Spain. Sources were T cells, B-cell-depleted T cells, or PBMCs; the material itself was cDNA or gDNA.

Original data processing: Estimation of nucleated cell counts was performed using reference gene primer amplification. Here immunoSEQ multiplex PCR was the method, and the copy in TCRdb shows in-frame clones only, minus some. V and J calls and clone size are as listed in that table; D and trimming were resolved from the DNA. The sample has fewer than 80,000 clones, 90% seen once. The CDR3 has 13 amino acids. With 1 base clipped from V and 8 bases from J, the junction kept 2 bases outside the gene matches. This chain links TRBV12-3 or TRBV12-4 with TRBJ1-3; TRBD1 agrees at 7 bases. Sequencing was carried out using peripheral blood. This receptor was obtained from a man aged 50 or older with acute or convalescent COVID-19. The chain's CDR3 is CASSLEQGYTIYF. The CDR3 DNA sequence: TGTGCCAGCAGTTTAGAACAGGGGTACACCATATATTTT.